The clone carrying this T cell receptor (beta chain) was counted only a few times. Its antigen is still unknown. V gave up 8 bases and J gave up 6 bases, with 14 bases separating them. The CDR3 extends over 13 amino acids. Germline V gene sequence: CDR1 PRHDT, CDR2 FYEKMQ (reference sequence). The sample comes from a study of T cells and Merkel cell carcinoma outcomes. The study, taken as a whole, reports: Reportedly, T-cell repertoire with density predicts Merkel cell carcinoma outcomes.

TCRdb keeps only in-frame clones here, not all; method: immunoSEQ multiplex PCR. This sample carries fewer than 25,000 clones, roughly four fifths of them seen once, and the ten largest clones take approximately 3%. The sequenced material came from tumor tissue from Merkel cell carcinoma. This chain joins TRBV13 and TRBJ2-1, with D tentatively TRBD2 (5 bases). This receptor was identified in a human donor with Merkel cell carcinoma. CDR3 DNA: TGTGCCAGCGGCTATCTAGCAATCAATGAGCAGTTCTTC. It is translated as CASGYLAINEQFF.